This T cell receptor beta chain was recovered during a study of blood T cell repertoires in COVID-19. Looking at the study overall: PBMCs, B-cell-depleted T cells, or T cells were the source of the cDNA or gDNA that made up the material.

Germline V gene sequence: CDR1 LGHDT, CDR2 YNNKEL (reference sequence). V lost 4 bases, J lost 5 bases, and 23 bases lay in between. CDR3 length: 17 amino acids. Original processing methods: Amplifying reference gene primers gave estimates of nucleated cell counts. TCRdb's table, derived via immunoSEQ multiplex PCR, lists solely in-frame clones and lacks some. The DNA was the basis for D and trimming; V, J and clone size are from that table. The sample lists 70,000 or so clones; about 88% were seen once. The chain combines TRBV3-1 (or the pseudogene TRBV3-2) with TRBJ2-5, with a possible D match to TRBD2 (7 bases). The TCR was taken from an older man with active COVID-19. The sample comprised peripheral blood. CDR3 region: CASSPRRIRGAGETQYF. CDR3 bases: TGTGCCAGCAGCCCCCGAAGGATACGGGGGGCTGGGGAGACCCAGTACTTC.